This T cell receptor (beta chain) was recovered during a study of sequential checkpoint blockade in melanoma. Study details: First-line arms were nivolumab then ipilimumab, or the reverse, randomized 1:1. Both treatment sequences were followed by maintenance nivolumab.

Germline-derived CDR1 and CDR2 are SGHRS and YFSETQ. Trimming pared 0 bases from V and 0 bases from J, leaving 6 bases between. There are 14 residues in the CDR3. Treatment noted: randomized to nivolumab then ipilimumab (arm A) or the reverse (arm B). None of the patients previously received DNA-damaging chemotherapy. Clones were sequenced by immunoSEQ multiplex PCR, and TCRdb holds only the in-frame ones, with some missing. The sample includes under 25,000 clones, over 70% of them seen just once. V usage is TRBV5-1 and J usage is TRBJ1-1; D gene ambiguous. This specimen consisted of CD8+ T cells sorted from blood (inferred from file names), obtained from a patient given nivolumab and ipilimumab in sequence. The receptor's source is a human donor with melanoma. Here the CDR3 reads CASSLVALNTEAFF. CDR3 sequence (DNA): TGCGCCAGCAGCTTGGTGGCCCTGAACACTGAAGCTTTCTTT.